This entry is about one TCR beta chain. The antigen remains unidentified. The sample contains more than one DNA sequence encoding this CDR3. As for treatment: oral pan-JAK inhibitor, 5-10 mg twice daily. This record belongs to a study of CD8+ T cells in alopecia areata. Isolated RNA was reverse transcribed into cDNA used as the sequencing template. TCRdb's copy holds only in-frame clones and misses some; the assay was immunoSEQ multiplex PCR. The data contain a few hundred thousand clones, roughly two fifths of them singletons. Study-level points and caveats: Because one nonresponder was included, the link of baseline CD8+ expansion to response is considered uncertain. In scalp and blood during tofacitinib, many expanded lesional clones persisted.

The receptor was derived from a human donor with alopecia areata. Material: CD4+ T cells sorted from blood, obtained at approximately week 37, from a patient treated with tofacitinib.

The CDR3 DNA reads TGTGCCAGCAGCCTCAGCTACGAGCAGTACTTC. It specifies CASSLSYEQYF. The chain couples TRBV7-2 to TRBJ2-7; D gene ambiguous. This CDR3 contains 11 residues. Germline V gene sequence: CDR1 SGHTA, CDR2 FQGNSA. Trimming removed 5 bases from V and 3 bases from J, with 5 bases in between.